This TCR beta chain was sequenced for a study of blood T cell repertoires in COVID-19. Background on the study: Whether acute or convalescent, the COVID-19 samples came from the United States, Italy and Spain. The analysed material was cDNA or gDNA that came from T cells, B-cell-depleted T cells, or PBMCs.

Per the original methods: The assay estimated nucleated cells by amplifying reference gene primers. Here immunoSEQ multiplex PCR was the method, and the copy in TCRdb shows in-frame clones only, minus some. V, J and clone size reflect that table, while D and trimming were determined from the DNA. The table has 200,000 to 250,000 clones, 84% seen once; the top ten hold approximately 8.1%. The germline gives CDR1 MNHEY, CDR2 SMNVEV (reference sequence). The junction had 10 bases not matched to a gene; V was cut back by 8 bases and J by 4 bases. The CDR3 extends over 15 amino acids. The sample comprised peripheral blood. The chain links TRBV27 to TRBJ2-5; TRBD2 aligns across 10 bases. This receptor was taken from a woman aged 45 to 65 with active or convalescent COVID-19. Written as DNA, the CDR3 is TGTGCCAGCTCTATGGCACTAGCGGGGTCAGAGACCCAGTACTTC. Translated: CASSMALAGSETQYF.